The 30 T cell receptor beta chains presented below share a single source sample, sequenced in a study of blood T cells in healthy people across ages. Next came a second PCR, run for about 7 to 11 cycles, which used a sample-barcoded 5' primer along with a J-beta primer mix. TCRdb re-called the 5' RACE reads through MiXCR, storing one row per CDR3 protein. In the table there are approximately 900,000 distinct CDR3 sequences, roughly 43% of which are singletons. The sequenced material came from blood. These receptors came from a man aged 25 to 40 in good health.

The J gene is TRBJ1-3, the V gene TRBV4-2; D unresolved. Trimming took 0 bases from V and 0 from J, leaving 9 bases between them. The CDR3 sequence is 16 residues long. In germline, CDR1 is LGHNA, CDR2 YNFKEQ. CDR3 region: CASSQDGPSSGNTIYF. CDR3 bases: TGTGCCAGCAGCCAAGATGGCCCGAGCTCTGGAAACACCATATATTTT.

The chain recombines TRBV2 with TRBJ1-4; TRBD1 might be the D (5 bases). Germline CDR1 SNHLY, CDR2 FYNNEI. Trimming stripped 2 bases from V and 7 bases from J, with 11 bases between. This CDR3 has 14 amino acids. The CDR3 loop reads CASSEQGSAEKLFF. For the CDR3, the DNA is TGTGCCAGCAGTGAACAGGGCAGCGCTGAAAAACTGTTTTTT.

This clonotype was seen once. The rearrangement links TRBV28 to TRBJ1-6; 7 nucleotides align to TRBD1. V was pared by 10 bases and J by 7 bases, with 13 bases of the junction left unmatched. The germline gives CDR1 MDHEN, CDR2 SYDVKM. The CDR3 contains 15 residues. The CDR3 spells CATSIQAGGNSPLHF. The CDR3 region has the DNA TGTGCCACCTCAATCCAGGCAGGGGGGAATTCACCCCTCCACTTT.

The chain uses TRBV9 and TRBJ2-7; a possible D gene is TRBD2 (5 bases). This CDR3 has 13 amino acids. Germline CDR1 SGDLS, CDR2 YYNGEE. Trimming cost V 0 bases and J 7 bases, with 11 bases left between them. This CDR3 is CASSVDGRREQYF. The CDR3 region has the DNA TGTGCCAGCAGCGTAGACGGCAGGAGGGAGCAGTACTTC.

The chain links TRBV20-1 to TRBJ2-3; 10 bases map to TRBD2. The CDR3 is made up of 18 amino acids. Germline CDR1 and CDR2: DFQATT and SNEGSKA (reference sequence). V was clipped by 1 base and J by 1 base; unmatched bases: 11. The CDR3 DNA is TGCAGTGCTAGAGCTTATGGGGGCCTAGCGGGGGGCACAGATACGCAGTATTTT. Protein sequence: CSARAYGGLAGGTDTQYF.

The V gene is TRBV4-2, the J gene TRBJ2-3, with 8 nucleotides matching TRBD2. CDR3 length: 15 amino acids. J lost 2 bases, V lost 1 base, and 2 bases had no gene match. Germline lookup yields CDR1 LGHNA and CDR2 YNFKEQ. The CDR3 DNA reads as TGTGCCAGCAGCCAAGTTAGCGGGACCACAGATACGCAGTATTTT. Translating it yields CASSQVSGTTDTQYF.

The CDR3 is CSVEGGGQGRADTQYF. DNA for the CDR3: TGCAGCGTTGAAGGGGGGGGACAGGGGCGGGCAGATACGCAGTATTTT. V gene TRBV29-1 combines with J gene TRBJ2-3; 10 nucleotides match TRBD1. The CDR3 is 16 amino acids. V was pared by 1 base and J by 4 bases, with 8 bases of the junction left unmatched. Germline-derived CDR1 and CDR2 are SQVTM and ANQGSEA.

This chain links TRBV5-1 with TRBJ2-2, with D possibly TRBD1 on 5 matching bases. The CDR3 totals 14 residues. V lost 0 bases, J lost 6 bases, and 9 bases lay in between. Germline assignment: CDR1 SGHRS and CDR2 YFSETQ. CDR3 protein: CASSLDRLPGELFF. The CDR3 DNA sequence: TGCGCCAGCAGCTTGGACAGGCTCCCCGGGGAGCTGTTTTTT.

The J gene is TRBJ2-2, the V gene TRBV27, with 7 bases lining up with TRBD2. The V and J ends lost 10 bases and 4 bases, in that order; junction bases with no gene match: 12. Germline V gene data show CDR1 as MNHEY and CDR2 as SMNVEV (reference sequence). There are 15 residues in the CDR3. Here the CDR3 DNA reads TGTGCCACCTCCGGGGAGGGGCGAAGCACCGGGGAGCTGTTTTTT. Translating it yields CATSGEGRSTGELFF.

This clonotype appeared a few times. This chain uses TRBV4-1 with TRBJ1-6, with TRBD1 matching over 8 bases. The germline CDR1 and CDR2 sequences are MGHRA and YSYEKL. The CDR3 runs 16 residues. Losses at the gene ends were 2 bases for V and 6 bases for J; bases not matched to a gene: 6. The CDR3 is CASSQTGGFSNSPLHF. The CDR3 DNA follows: TGCGCCAGCAGCCAAACAGGGGGGTTTAGTAATTCACCCCTCCACTTT.

The genes are TRBV12-3 or TRBV12-4 and TRBJ2-7; D gene uncertain. This CDR3 has 13 amino acids. V shed 6 bases and J shed 7 bases, with 16 bases lying between them. CDR3: CASSLSKAGEQYF. The DNA for the CDR3 is TGTGCCAGCAGCTTGTCTAAAGCCGGGGAGCAGTACTTC.

The chain has TRBV3-1 and TRBJ1-6; a weak D match, TRBD1 (6 bases). CDR3 length: 16 residues. Deletions cut 3 bases from V and 5 bases from J, with 14 bases between. Germline V lookup: CDR1 LGHDT, CDR2 YNNKEL (reference sequence). CDR3 nucleotide sequence: TGTGCCAGCAGCCATTGGGCAGGGGTGGATAATTCACCCCTCCACTTT. It codes for CASSHWAGVDNSPLHF.

The CDR3, as DNA: TGTGCCAGCAGCGGGGGGTTGAGGGGCCCTAACTATGGCTACACCTTC. Amino acid sequence: CASSGGLRGPNYGYTF. The chain recombines TRBV5-6 with TRBJ1-2, with D possibly TRBD1 on 5 matching bases. CDR1 and CDR2 from the germline V gene are SGHDT and YYEEEE. The CDR3 length is 16 residues. V lost 4 bases and J lost 0, with 16 bases in between.

This clonotype occurred a few times. The J gene is TRBJ2-7, the V gene TRBV7-2, with D possibly being TRBD2 (5 bases). The CDR3 runs 15 residues. The germline V gene encodes CDR1 SGHTA and CDR2 FQGNSA. Between the trimmed V and J ends, which lost 3 bases and 1 base, there was a span of 13 bases. The CDR3 DNA reads as TGTGCCAGCAGCTTGCGTCTTAGCGAATCCTACGAGCAGTACTTC. As protein: CASSLRLSESYEQYF.

This clonotype was seen only a few times. The chain has TRBV20-1 and TRBJ2-5; 7 positions match TRBD2. Trimming cost V 0 bases and J 11 bases; bases outside gene matches: 9. The CDR3 length is 13 residues. CDR1 and CDR2 from the germline V gene are DFQATT and SNEGSKA (reference sequence). The CDR3 region is CSARDLSGREQYF. CDR3 nucleotide sequence: TGCAGTGCTAGAGATCTTTCAGGGAGGGAGCAGTACTTC.

The gene calls are TRBV12-3 or TRBV12-4 and TRBJ1-6, with a tentative D call TRBD1 (6 bases). The CDR3 runs to 13 residues. V lost 7 bases and J 7 bases, leaving 11 bases between the germline ends. The chain's CDR3 is CASNRDPNSPLHF. The CDR3 coding sequence is TGTGCCAGCAACAGGGACCCCAATTCACCCCTCCACTTT.

This clonotype was seen only a few times. The chain is built from TRBV6-2 or TRBV6-3 and TRBJ2-1; D possibly corresponds to TRBD2 (8 bases). V shed 0 bases and J shed 9 bases, with 15 bases lying between them. This CDR3 has 15 residues. The germline CDR1 and CDR2 sequences are MNHEY and SVGEGT. CDR3 coding DNA: TGTGCCAGCAGTTACTCCGGGGGGGCAGGGGGTGAGCAGTTCTTC. Its translation is CASSYSGGAGGEQFF.

This chain uses TRBV6-7 with TRBJ1-6; 8 nucleotides agree with TRBD1. TRBV6-7 is designated an ORF whose function remains uncertain. Germline trimming cut 5 bases from V and 5 bases from J; bases unmatched to any gene: 11. The CDR3 consists of 17 residues. CDR3 loop: CASSPGTLQGDNSPLHF. The CDR3 nucleotides read TGTGCCAGCAGTCCCGGGACTTTACAGGGGGATAATTCACCCCTCCACTTT.

The genes are TRBV5-1 and TRBJ2-5, with 10 bases matching TRBD1. This CDR3 comprises 15 residues. The germline V gene encodes CDR1 SGHRS and CDR2 YFSETQ. Unmatched junction bases numbered 12, after V lost 2 bases and J lost 11 bases. CDR3 DNA: TGCGCCAGCAGCTTCCCCGGGACAGGGGACAATGAGCAGTACTTC. It specifies CASSFPGTGDNEQYF. The entire variable domain, with the rest obtained from reference TRBV5-1 and TRBJ2-5, is as follows: KAGVTQTPRYLIKTRGQQVTLSCSPISGHRSVSWYQQTPGQGLQFLFEYFSETQRNKGNFPGRFSGRQFSNSRSEMNVSTLELGDSALYLCASSFPGTGDNEQYFGPGTRLLVL.

This clonotype was counted only a few times. This sequence joins TRBV12-3 or TRBV12-4 and TRBJ1-2; D gene unclear. Deletions cut 1 base from V and 3 bases from J, with 9 bases between. The length of the CDR3 is 14 residues. The CDR3 reads CASSLERKDYGYTF. In nucleotides, the CDR3 is TGTGCCAGCAGTTTAGAGAGGAAAGACTATGGCTACACCTTC.

There are many counts of this clonotype. V and J are TRBV4-3 and TRBJ1-1, with TRBD1 as a possible D gene (6 bases). The CDR3 sequence is 15 residues long. V was pared by 4 bases and J by 0 bases, with 12 bases between. In germline, CDR1 is LGHNA, CDR2 YSLEER. The chain's CDR3 is CASSRGADLNTEAFF. CDR3 bases: TGCGCCAGCAGCCGGGGGGCAGACCTGAACACTGAAGCTTTCTTT.

This clonotype was detected a few times. The rearrangement uses TRBV6-5 and TRBJ2-5; 8 bases line up with TRBD2. Unmatched junction bases numbered 16, after V lost 4 bases and J lost 3 bases. This CDR3 is 18 amino acids long. The V gene's germline CDR1 is MNHEY and CDR2 SVGAGI. CDR3 nucleotide sequence: TGTGCCAGCAGTTCCGTAGACCGGGGACTAGTGCCTGAAGAGACCCAGTACTTC. It specifies CASSSVDRGLVPEETQYF.

The J gene is TRBJ2-3, the V gene TRBV20-1, with TRBD2 as a possible D gene (5 bases). The V end was cut by 5 bases, the J end by 2 bases, with 17 bases between. The CDR3 covers 15 residues. Per the germline V gene, CDR1 is DFQATT and CDR2 is SNEGSKA (reference sequence). CDR3 protein: CSARQDRLNTDTQYF. CDR3 DNA sequence: TGCAGTGCTCGCCAAGACCGACTAAACACAGATACGCAGTATTTT.

In its sample, this clonotype was seen once. A much more abundant neighbour one base away suggests this may be a read error. The rearrangement links TRBV5-1 to TRBJ2-3; 8 bases are shared with TRBD1. The germline CDR1 and CDR2 sequences are SGHRS and YFSETQ. J lost 2 bases, V lost 4 bases, and 9 bases had no gene match. The CDR3 length is 16 residues. DNA for the CDR3: TGCGCCAGCAGCCCGAATAGCAGGGGGCCCACAGATACGCAGTATTTT. Protein sequence: CASSPNSRGPTDTQYF.

The rearrangement joins TRBV29-1 to TRBJ1-1; the match to TRBD1 covers 12 bases. Germline lookup yields CDR1 SQVTM and CDR2 ANQGSEA. V dropped 4 bases and J dropped 4; count of bases not matched to a gene: 7. This CDR3 spans 15 amino acids. The DNA of the CDR3 is TGCAGCGTTGCTCCGGGACAGGGGGCAGGCACTGAAGCTTTCTTT. Translating it yields CSVAPGQGAGTEAFF. The complete variable domain, with remaining parts taken from reference TRBV29-1 and TRBJ1-1, reads SAVISQKPSRDICQRGTSLTIQCQVDSQVTMMFWYRQQPGQSLTLIATANQGSEATYESGFVIDKFPISRPNLTFSTLTVSNMSPEDSSIYLCSVAPGQGAGTEAFFGQGTRLTVV.

This clonotype was seen more than once but under ten times. The V and J genes are TRBV12-3 or TRBV12-4 and TRBJ2-1, with 7 bases lining up with TRBD2. V was pared by 4 bases and J by 4 bases, with 4 bases of the junction left unmatched. The CDR3 runs to 14 residues. In nucleotides, the CDR3 is TGTGCCAGCAGTTCGTGGACTAGTTACAATGAGCAGTTCTTC. Residues: CASSSWTSYNEQFF.

This rearrangement joins TRBV7-9 to TRBJ2-1, with D uncertain. V was trimmed by 10 bases and J by 5 bases, leaving 18 bases between them. This CDR3 comprises 14 residues. Germline V CDR1 and CDR2: SEHNR, FQNEAQ (reference sequence). This chain's CDR3 is CATTKETFNNEQFF. CDR3 DNA: TGTGCCACCACGAAGGAGACGTTCAACAATGAGCAGTTCTTC.

This clonotype was recorded a few times. CDR3: CASSTLLAGEHQETQYF. The CDR3 nucleotides read TGTGCCAGCAGTACTCTCCTAGCGGGGGAACATCAAGAGACCCAGTACTTC. The rearrangement links TRBV6-5 to TRBJ2-5, with 10 bases identical to TRBD2. The CDR3 spans 17 residues. J was trimmed by 2 bases and V by 5 bases; bases with no gene match: 11. The germline CDR1 and CDR2 sequences are MNHEY and SVGAGI.

The chain links TRBV5-1 to TRBJ1-2; no definite D call. Germline lookup yields CDR1 SGHRS and CDR2 YFSETQ. CDR3 length equals 14 residues. V was trimmed by 1 base and J by 4 bases, leaving 11 bases between them. CDR3 amino acids: CASSLRYPGYGYTF. The CDR3 coding sequence is TGCGCCAGCAGCTTGCGCTATCCTGGCTATGGCTACACCTTC.

This clonotype was seen a handful of times. The chain recombines TRBV11-1 with TRBJ2-7, with D perhaps matching TRBD1 (5 bases). The CDR3 covers 14 residues. CDR1 SGHAT and CDR2 FQDESV come from the germline V gene (reference sequence). V lost 7 bases and J lost 1, with 14 bases in between. CDR3 coding DNA: TGTGCCAGCAAACCCGTGGGGCCATCCTACGAGCAGTACTTC. Translated, it gives CASKPVGPSYEQYF.